This is a list of T cell receptor beta chains from one sample in a study of cytomegalovirus exposure and HLA in healthy donors. The repertoire was sequenced with immunoSEQ multiplex PCR; TCRdb's copy has only in-frame clones and lacks some. The repertoire holds some 140,000 clones, with around 80% as singletons. Input material: PBMCs. These receptors were taken from a man in his forties in good health and CMV-seropositive. CDR3s include the opening cysteine and the closing phenylalanine or tryptophan. A D gene is named only where the DNA matches it firmly. Clone size is not always given. Where it is, it says once, few, many or a class for expanded clones.

abundance,j_gene,d_gene,v_gene,len,CDR3nt,CDR3aa
.,TRBJ2-7,.,TRBV5-6,15,TGTGCCAGCAGCTTGAAGGCGGGGATATTCTACGAGCAGTACTTC,CASSLKAGIFYEQYF
.,TRBJ2-7,.,TRBV19,13,TGTGCCAGTAGTTCTGCCAGGTTCTACGAGCAGTACTTC,CASSSARFYEQYF
.,TRBJ1-2,TRBD1,TRBV5-6,12,TGTGCCAGCAGCAAGACAGGGTATGGCTACACCTTC,CASSKTGYGYTF
once,TRBJ1-2,.,TRBV29-1,12,TGCAGCGTTGAAGCGTCCGGGGATGGCTACACCTTC,CSVEASGDGYTF
.,TRBJ1-4,.,TRBV6-6,16,TGTGCCAGCAGTTATAGGGGGAGTGCCTGGGGGGAAAAACTGTTTTTT,CASSYRGSAWGEKLFF
.,TRBJ1-5,TRBD1,TRBV28,20,TGTGCCAGCAGGCCCCTACAGGGGGCCTCGATAGGGTTAAGCAATCAGCCCCAGCATTTT,CASRPLQGASIGLSNQPQHF
.,TRBJ2-2,TRBD2,TRBV19,17,TGTGCCAGTAGTATCGGGAGGCGGGATTCAGTCACCGGGGAGCTGTTTTTT,CASSIGRRDSVTGELFF
.,TRBJ2-7,.,TRBV6-5,16,TGTGCCAGCAGTTACGATCCCGTACAGGCGATCTACGAGCAGTACTTC,CASSYDPVQAIYEQYF
.,TRBJ2-3,.,TRBV29-1,17,TGCAGCGTTGAAGGCGCCCCGGGATCCGGGAGCACAGATACGCAGTATTTT,CSVEGAPGSGSTDTQYF
.,TRBJ2-5,TRBD2,TRBV18,19,TGTGCCAGCTCACCCCCACCCGCAGGCCTTAGCGGGAGGAGGAAGACCCAGTACTTC,CASSPPPAGLSGRRKTQYF
.,TRBJ2-7,.,TRBV5-6,17,TGTGCCAGCAGCTCAGACCACGGGACACCCTTGTTCCACGAGCAGTACTTC,CASSSDHGTPLFHEQYF
.,TRBJ1-5,.,TRBV30,13,TGTGCCTGGAGTTTCGGTAACAATCAGCCCCAGCATTTT,CAWSFGNNQPQHF
.,TRBJ2-5,.,TRBV7-9,15,TGTGCCAGCAGTCGAGAGGGCCTCAGCCCGGAGACCCAGTACTTC,CASSREGLSPETQYF
.,TRBJ1-5,.,TRBV18,13,TGTGCCAGCTCACTACAGGGATATCAGCCCCAGCATTTT,CASSLQGYQPQHF
.,TRBJ2-7,TRBD1,TRBV5-1,15,TGCGCCAGCAGCTTGACTCCGGGACAGGGTTCCGAGCAGTACTTC,CASSLTPGQGSEQYF
.,TRBJ2-1,.,TRBV5-5,15,TGTGCCAGCAGCTTGGATTTGGGCACCTACAATGAGCAGTTCTTC,CASSLDLGTYNEQFF
.,TRBJ2-7,TRBD1,TRBV11-1,15,TGTGCCAGCAGCTCACAGGGGTTTAGCTCCTACGAGCAGTACTTC,CASSSQGFSSYEQYF
.,TRBJ1-3,.,TRBV9,14,TGTGCCAGCAGCGTAGTCGGGGGGGGAGACACCATATATTTT,CASSVVGGGDTIYF
.,TRBJ1-1,.,TRBV5-4,13,TGTGCCAGCAGCTTGTGGGCAGGGGAGGAAGCTTTCTTT,CASSLWAGEEAFF
.,TRBJ2-1,.,TRBV9,15,TGTGCCAGCAGCGTAGGAGCGATCTCCTACAATGAGCAGTTCTTC,CASSVGAISYNEQFF
.,TRBJ1-5,.,TRBV29-1,14,TGCAGCGTCTCCCAGGGCGGACCCAATCAGCCCCAGCATTTT,CSVSQGGPNQPQHF
few,TRBJ2-7,.,TRBV28,13,TGTGCCAGCAGTTTAGACAGCTCCTACGAGCAGTACTTC,CASSLDSSYEQYF
.,TRBJ1-2,TRBD1,TRBV6-1,14,TGTGCCAGCATCAAGGACAGGGTGAGCTATGGCTACACCTTC,CASIKDRVSYGYTF
once,TRBJ2-3,.,TRBV7-2,12,TGTGCCAGCAGACAGGTGGGGCATACGCAGTATTTT,CASRQVGHTQYF
.,TRBJ1-4,.,TRBV7-9,13,TGTGCCAGCAGCCCCAGGGTCCTTGAAAAACTGTTTTTT,CASSPRVLEKLFF
.,TRBJ2-7,TRBD2,TRBV9,14,TGTGCCAGCAGCCCCGGGGGGGGGCTGAACGAGCAGTACTTC,CASSPGGGLNEQYF
.,TRBJ2-1,.,TRBV29-1,13,TGCAGCGTAGCTCCAGGCTCCTACAATGAGCAGTTCTTC,CSVAPGSYNEQFF
many,TRBJ1-5,TRBD1,TRBV4-1,14,TGCGCCAGCAGCCCAGGGGGCAGCAATCAGCCCCAGCATTTT,CASSPGGSNQPQHF
.,TRBJ2-7,TRBD1,TRBV29-1,12,TGCAGCGTTGAGGGACAGGGAAACGAGCAGTACTTC,CSVEGQGNEQYF
.,TRBJ1-1,TRBD1,TRBV10-1,14,TGCGCCAGCAGTGGGGGACAGGCCGGGCCTGAAGCTTTCTTT,CASSGGQAGPEAFF
.,TRBJ2-7,.,TRBV5-1,15,TGCGCCAGCAGCTTGGTTGGAGGCCTCTCCTACGAGCAGTACTTC,CASSLVGGLSYEQYF
.,TRBJ2-3,TRBD2,TRBV9,16,TGTGCCAGCAGCGCCCTTAGCGGGAGGGCCGCAGATACGCAGTATTTT,CASSALSGRAADTQYF
.,TRBJ1-3,.,TRBV6-5,15,TGTGCCAGCACCCATAGACAGGCCTCTGGAAACACCATATATTTT,CASTHRQASGNTIYF
.,TRBJ1-4,TRBD1,TRBV6-1,15,TGTGCCAGCAGTCCCCAGGGGGAAACTAATGAAAAACTGTTTTTT,CASSPQGETNEKLFF
once,TRBJ2-5,TRBD2,TRBV27,15,TGTGCCAGCAGTTTCGGGACTAGCGGGAGGAAGACCCAGTACTTC,CASSFGTSGRKTQYF
.,TRBJ2-1,.,TRBV20-1,10,TGCAGTGCTAGCGTACTCGAGCAGTTCTTC,CSASVLEQFF
.,TRBJ1-4,.,TRBV10-3,13,TGTGCCACCCGGCCAGGAGGCAATGAAAAACTGTTTTTT,CATRPGGNEKLFF
.,TRBJ2-7,TRBD2,TRBV2,15,TGTGCCAGCAGTGAATTTTCCGGGAGGGCCTACGAGCAGTACTTC,CASSEFSGRAYEQYF
few,TRBJ2-1,TRBD2,TRBV10-2,15,TGCGCCAGCACCCCCCCGACTAGCGGGAGGAATGAGCAGTTCTTC,CASTPPTSGRNEQFF